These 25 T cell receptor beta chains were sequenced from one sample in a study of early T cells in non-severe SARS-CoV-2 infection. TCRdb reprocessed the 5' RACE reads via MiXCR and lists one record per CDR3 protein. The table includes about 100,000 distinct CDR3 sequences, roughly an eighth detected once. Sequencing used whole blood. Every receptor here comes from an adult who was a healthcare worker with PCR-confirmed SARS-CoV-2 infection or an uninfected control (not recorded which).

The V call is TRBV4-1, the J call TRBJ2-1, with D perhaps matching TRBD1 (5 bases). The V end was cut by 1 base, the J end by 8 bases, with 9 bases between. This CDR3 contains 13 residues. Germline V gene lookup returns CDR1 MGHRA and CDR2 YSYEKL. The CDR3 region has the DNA TGCGCCAGCAGCCAAGGGGGCAGTGATGAGCAGTTCTTC. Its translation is CASSQGGSDEQFF.

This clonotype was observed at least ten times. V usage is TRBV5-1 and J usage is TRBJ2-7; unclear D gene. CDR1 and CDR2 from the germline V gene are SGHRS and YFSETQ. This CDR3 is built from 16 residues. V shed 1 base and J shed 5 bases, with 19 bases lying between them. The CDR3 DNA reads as TGCGCCAGCAGCTTGTTCGGCCTCTCGGATTTTAACGAGCAGTACTTC. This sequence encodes CASSLFGLSDFNEQYF.

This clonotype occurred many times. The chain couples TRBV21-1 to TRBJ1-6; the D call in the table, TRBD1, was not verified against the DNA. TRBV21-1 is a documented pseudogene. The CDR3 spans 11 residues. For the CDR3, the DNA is TGTGCCAGCACCTACAGGGCCCCCCTCCACTTT. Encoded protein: CASTYRAPLHF.

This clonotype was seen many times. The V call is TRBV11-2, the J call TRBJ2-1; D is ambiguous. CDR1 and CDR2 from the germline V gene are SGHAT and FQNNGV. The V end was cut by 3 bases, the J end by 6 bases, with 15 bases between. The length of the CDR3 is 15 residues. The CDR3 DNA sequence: TGTGCCAGCAGCTTGGGCCCACAGCCGGGCAATGAGCAGTTCTTC. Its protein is CASSLGPQPGNEQFF.

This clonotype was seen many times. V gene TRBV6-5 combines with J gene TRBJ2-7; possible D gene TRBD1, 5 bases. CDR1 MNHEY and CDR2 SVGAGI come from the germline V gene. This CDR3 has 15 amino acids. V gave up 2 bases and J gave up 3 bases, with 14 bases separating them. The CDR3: CASSYSMGPGYEQYF. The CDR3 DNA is TGTGCCAGCAGTTACAGTATGGGGCCGGGCTACGAGCAGTACTTC.

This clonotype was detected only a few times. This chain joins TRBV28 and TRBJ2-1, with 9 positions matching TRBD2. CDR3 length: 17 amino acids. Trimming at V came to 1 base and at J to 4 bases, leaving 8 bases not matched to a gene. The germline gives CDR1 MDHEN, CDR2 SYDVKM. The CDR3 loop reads CASSLFGGGAGYNEQFF. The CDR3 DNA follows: TGTGCCAGCAGTTTATTTGGCGGGGGGGCAGGTTACAATGAGCAGTTCTTC.

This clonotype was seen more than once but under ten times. CDR3 coding DNA: TGCGCCAGCGGGACAGGGAACACTGAAGCTTTCTTT. It is translated as CASGTGNTEAFF. The J gene is TRBJ1-1, the V gene TRBV5-1, with 8 bases identical to TRBD1. This CDR3 region has 12 residues. V lost 7 bases and J lost 1; bases outside the gene matches: 0. The germline CDR1 and CDR2 sequences are SGHRS and YFSETQ.

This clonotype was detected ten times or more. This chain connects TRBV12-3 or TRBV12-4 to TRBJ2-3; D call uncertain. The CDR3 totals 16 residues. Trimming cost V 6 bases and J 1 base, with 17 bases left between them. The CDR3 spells CASRRPFGPGTDTQYF. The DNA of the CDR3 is TGTGCCAGCAGACGTCCATTCGGGCCTGGCACAGATACGCAGTATTTT.

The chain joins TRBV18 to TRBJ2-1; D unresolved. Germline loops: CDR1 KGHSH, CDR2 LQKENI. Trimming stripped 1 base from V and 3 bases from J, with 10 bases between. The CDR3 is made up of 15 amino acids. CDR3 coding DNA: TGTGCCAGCTCACCACGGGCCTTGATCTACAATGAGCAGTTCTTC. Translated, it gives CASSPRALIYNEQFF.

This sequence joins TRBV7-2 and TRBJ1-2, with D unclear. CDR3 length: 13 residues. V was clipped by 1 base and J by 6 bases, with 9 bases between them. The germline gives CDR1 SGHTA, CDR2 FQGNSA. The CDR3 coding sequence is TGTGCCAGCAGCTTAGTATCAGGTGATGGCTACACCTTC. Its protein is CASSLVSGDGYTF. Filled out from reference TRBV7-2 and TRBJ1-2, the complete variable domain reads GAGVSQSPSNKVTEKGKDVELRCDPISGHTALYWYRQSLGQGLEFLIYFQGNSAPDKSGLPSDRFSAERTGGSVSTLTIQRTQQEDSAVYLCASSLVSGDGYTFGSGTRLTVV.

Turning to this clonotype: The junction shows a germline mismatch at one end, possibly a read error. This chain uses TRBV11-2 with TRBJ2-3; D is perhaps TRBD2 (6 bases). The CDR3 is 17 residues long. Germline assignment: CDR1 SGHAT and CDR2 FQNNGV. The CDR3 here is CANSWELGGFSSDTQYF. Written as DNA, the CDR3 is TGTGCCAACAGCTGGGAGCTTGGGGGGTTCTCATCAGATACGCAGTATTTT.

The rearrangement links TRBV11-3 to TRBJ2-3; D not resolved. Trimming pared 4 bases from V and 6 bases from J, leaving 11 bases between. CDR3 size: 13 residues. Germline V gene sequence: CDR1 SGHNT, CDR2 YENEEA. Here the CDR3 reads CASSSTYWDTQYF. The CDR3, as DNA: TGTGCCAGCAGCTCAACATACTGGGATACGCAGTATTTT.

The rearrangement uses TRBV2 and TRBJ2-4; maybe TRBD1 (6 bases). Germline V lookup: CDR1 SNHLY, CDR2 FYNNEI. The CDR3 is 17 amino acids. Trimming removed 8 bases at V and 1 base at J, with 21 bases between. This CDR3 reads CASFSLWRTAAKNIQYF. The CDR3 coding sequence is TGTGCCAGCTTCTCCCTCTGGCGGACAGCTGCCAAAAACATTCAGTACTTC. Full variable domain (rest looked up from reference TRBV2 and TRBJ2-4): EPEVTQTPSHQVTQMGQEVILRCVPISNHLYFYWYRQILGQKVEFLVSFYNNEISEKSEIFDDQFSVERPDGSNFTLKIRSTKLEDSAMYFCASFSLWRTAAKNIQYFGAGTRLSVL.

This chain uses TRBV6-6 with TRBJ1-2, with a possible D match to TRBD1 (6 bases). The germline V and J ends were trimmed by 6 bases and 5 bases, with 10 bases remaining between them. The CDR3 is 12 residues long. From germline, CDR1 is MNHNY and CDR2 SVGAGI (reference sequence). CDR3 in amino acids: CASSTGQYGYTF. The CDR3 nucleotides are TGTGCCAGCAGCACAGGGCAATATGGCTACACCTTC.

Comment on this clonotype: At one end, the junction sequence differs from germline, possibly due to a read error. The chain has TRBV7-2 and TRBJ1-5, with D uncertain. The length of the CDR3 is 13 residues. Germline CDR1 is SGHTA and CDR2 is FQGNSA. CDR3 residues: CASSLALDHPQHF. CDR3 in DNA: TGTGCCAGCAGCTTAGCGCTAGATCACCCCCAGCATTTT.

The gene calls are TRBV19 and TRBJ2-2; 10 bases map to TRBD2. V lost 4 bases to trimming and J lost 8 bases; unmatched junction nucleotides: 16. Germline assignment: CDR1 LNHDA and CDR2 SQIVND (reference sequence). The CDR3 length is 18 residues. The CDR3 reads CASSTFYSGGSEGGELFF. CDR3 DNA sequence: TGTGCCAGTAGTACCTTCTATAGCGGGGGGAGCGAAGGAGGGGAGCTGTTTTTT.

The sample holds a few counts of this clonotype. Written as DNA, the CDR3 is TGTGCCAGCAGCTCTAGCGGACAGTGGGAGGAGCAGTACTTC. The encoded protein is CASSSSGQWEEQYF. V usage is TRBV11-2 and J usage is TRBJ2-7; D may be TRBD2 (7 bases). CDR3 size: 14 residues. Germline lookup yields CDR1 SGHAT and CDR2 FQNNGV. V lost 4 bases to trimming and J lost 7 bases, with 17 bases between them.

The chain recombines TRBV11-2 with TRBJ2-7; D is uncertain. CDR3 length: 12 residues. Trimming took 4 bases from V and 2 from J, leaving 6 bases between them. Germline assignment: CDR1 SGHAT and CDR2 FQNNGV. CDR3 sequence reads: CASSSAAYEQYF. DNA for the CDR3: TGTGCCAGCAGCTCGGCTGCCTACGAGCAGTACTTC.

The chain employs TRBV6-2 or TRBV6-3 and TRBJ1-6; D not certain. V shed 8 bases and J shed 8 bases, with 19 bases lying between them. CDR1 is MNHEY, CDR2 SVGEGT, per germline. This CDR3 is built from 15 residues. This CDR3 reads CASHPMGALYSPLHF. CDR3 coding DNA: TGTGCCAGCCATCCCATGGGAGCCCTCTATTCACCCCTCCACTTT.

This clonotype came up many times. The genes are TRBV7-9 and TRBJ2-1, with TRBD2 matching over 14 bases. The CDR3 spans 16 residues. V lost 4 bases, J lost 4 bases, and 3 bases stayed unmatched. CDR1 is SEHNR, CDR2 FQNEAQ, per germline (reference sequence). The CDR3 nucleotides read TGTGCCAGCAGCTGGACTAGCGGGGGGCTTTACAATGAGCAGTTCTTC. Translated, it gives CASSWTSGGLYNEQFF.

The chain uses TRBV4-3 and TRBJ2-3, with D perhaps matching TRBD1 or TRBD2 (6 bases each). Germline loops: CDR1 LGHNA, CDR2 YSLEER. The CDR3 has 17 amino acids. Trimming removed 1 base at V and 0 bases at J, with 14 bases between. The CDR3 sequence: CASSQGAPGASTDTQYF. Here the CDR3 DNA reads TGCGCCAGCAGCCAAGGGGCGCCGGGGGCCAGCACAGATACGCAGTATTTT.

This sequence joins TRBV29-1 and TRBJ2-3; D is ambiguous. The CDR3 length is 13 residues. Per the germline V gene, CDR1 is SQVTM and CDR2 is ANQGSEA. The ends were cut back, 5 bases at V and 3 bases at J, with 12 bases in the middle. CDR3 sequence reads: CSVSPEATDTQYF. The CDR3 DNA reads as TGCAGCGTTTCTCCAGAGGCGACAGATACGCAGTATTTT.

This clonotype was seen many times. The CDR3 DNA sequence: TGTGCCAGCAGCCGTGGACTAGCTCGGAACGAGCAGTACTTC. Its protein product is CASSRGLARNEQYF. This chain uses TRBV5-8 with TRBJ2-7; 8 bases are shared with TRBD2. Germline V gene data show CDR1 as SGHTS and CDR2 as YDEGEE. The CDR3 has 14 residues. The V segment lost 4 bases and the J segment 5 bases; nucleotides outside the gene matches: 8.

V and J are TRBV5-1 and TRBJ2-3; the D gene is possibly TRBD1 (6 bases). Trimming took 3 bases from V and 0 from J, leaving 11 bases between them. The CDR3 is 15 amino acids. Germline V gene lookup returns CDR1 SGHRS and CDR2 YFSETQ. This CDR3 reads CASSSDSLSTDTQYF. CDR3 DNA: TGCGCCAGCAGCTCGGACAGCCTAAGCACAGATACGCAGTATTTT.

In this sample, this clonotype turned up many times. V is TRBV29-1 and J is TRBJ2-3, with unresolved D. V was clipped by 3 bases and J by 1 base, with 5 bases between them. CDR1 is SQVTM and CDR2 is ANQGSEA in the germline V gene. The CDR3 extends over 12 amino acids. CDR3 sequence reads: CSVDGGTDTQYF. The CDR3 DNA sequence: TGCAGCGTTGATGGGGGCACAGATACGCAGTATTTT.